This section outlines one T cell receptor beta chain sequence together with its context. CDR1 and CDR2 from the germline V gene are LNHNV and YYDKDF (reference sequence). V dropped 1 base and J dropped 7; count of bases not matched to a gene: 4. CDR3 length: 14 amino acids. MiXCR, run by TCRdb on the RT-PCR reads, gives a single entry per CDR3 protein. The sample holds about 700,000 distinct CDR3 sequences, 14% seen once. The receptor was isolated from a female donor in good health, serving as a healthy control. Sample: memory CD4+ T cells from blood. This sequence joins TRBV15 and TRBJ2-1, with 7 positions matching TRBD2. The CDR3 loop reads CATSRADGGNEQFF. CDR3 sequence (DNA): TGTGCCACCAGCAGAGCGGACGGGGGGAATGAGCAGTTCTTC. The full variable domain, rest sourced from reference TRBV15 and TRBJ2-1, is DAMVIQNPRYQVTQFGKPVTLSCSQTLNHNVMYWYQQKSSQAPKLLFHYYDKDFNNEADTPDNFQSRRPNTSFCFLDIRSPGLGDTAMYLCATSRADGGNEQFFGPGTRLTVL.